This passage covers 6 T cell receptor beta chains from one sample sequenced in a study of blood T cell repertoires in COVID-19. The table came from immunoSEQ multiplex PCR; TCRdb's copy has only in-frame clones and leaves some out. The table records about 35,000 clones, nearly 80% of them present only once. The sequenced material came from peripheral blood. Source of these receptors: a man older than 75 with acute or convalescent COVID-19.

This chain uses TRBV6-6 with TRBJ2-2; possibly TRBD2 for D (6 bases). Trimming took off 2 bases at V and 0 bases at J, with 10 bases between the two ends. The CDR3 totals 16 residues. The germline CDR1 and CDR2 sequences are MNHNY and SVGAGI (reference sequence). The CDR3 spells CASSYRGTANTGELFF. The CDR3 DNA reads TGTGCCAGCAGTTACCGCGGGACGGCGAACACCGGGGAGCTGTTTTTT.

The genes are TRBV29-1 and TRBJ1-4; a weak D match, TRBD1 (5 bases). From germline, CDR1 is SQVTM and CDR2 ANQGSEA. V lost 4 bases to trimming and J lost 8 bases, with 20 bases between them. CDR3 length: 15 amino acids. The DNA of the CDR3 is TGCAGCGTTGGGGAGGGTAGGGCAGCAGGGGAAAAACTGTTTTTT. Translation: CSVGEGRAAGEKLFF. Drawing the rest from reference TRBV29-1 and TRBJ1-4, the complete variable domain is SAVISQKPSRDICQRGTSLTIQCQVDSQVTMMFWYRQQPGQSLTLIATANQGSEATYESGFVIDKFPISRPNLTFSTLTVSNMSPEDSSIYLCSVGEGRAAGEKLFFGSGTQLSVL.

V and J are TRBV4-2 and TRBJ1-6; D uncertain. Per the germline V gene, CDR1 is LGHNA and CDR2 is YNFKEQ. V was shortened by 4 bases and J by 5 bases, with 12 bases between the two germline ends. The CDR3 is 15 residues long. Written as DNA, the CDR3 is TGTGCCAGCAGCCTCGGTGGGCAGAATAATTCACCCCTCCACTTT. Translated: CASSLGGQNNSPLHF.

The CDR3 here is CASSETGTDGTQYF. DNA for the CDR3: TGTGCCAGCAGCGAAACGGGAACTGACGGGACGCAGTATTTT. The chain couples TRBV2 to TRBJ2-3; possible D gene TRBD2, 5 bases. Germline loops: CDR1 SNHLY, CDR2 FYNNEI. Trimming pared 6 bases from V and 9 bases from J, leaving 19 bases between. The CDR3 runs to 14 residues.

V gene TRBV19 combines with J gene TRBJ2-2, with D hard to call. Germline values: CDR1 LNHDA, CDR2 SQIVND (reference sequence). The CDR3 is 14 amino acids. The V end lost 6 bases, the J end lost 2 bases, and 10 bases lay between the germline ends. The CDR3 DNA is TGTGCCAGTAGGGAGTCCAGAAACACCGGGGAGCTGTTTTTT. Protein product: CASRESRNTGELFF.

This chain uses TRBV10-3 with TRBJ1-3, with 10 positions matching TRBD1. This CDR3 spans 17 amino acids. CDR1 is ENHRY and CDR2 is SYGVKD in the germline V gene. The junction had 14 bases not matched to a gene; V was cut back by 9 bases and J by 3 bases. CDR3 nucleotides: TGTGCCATGCTTGACCCTCGACAGGGGGCGAGTGGAAACACCATATATTTT. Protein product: CAMLDPRQGASGNTIYF.